Below, 20 T cell receptor beta chains from the same sample are listed, as sequenced in a study of vaccination and CD4 T cells after COVID-19. Cultured CD4+ T-cell DNA underwent Oncomine TCR Beta short-read sequencing. TCRdb re-called the PCR reads through MiXCR, storing one row per CDR3 protein. The sample lists 20,000 to 30,000 distinct CDR3 sequences; 64% were seen once. Stated treatment: approximately 9-day PBMC culture with coronavirus spike peptide pools or control peptides (ViraFEST assay). Their cognate antigens are unknown. Sequenced: CD4+ T cells from blood, cultured in vitro. These receptors were obtained from a human donor who had recovered from COVID-19.

This clonotype was recorded a few times. The rearrangement uses TRBV29-1 and TRBJ1-2; no reliable D call. V dropped 3 bases and J dropped 3 bases, with 5 bases sitting between them. This CDR3 comprises 11 residues. Germline V gene data show CDR1 as SQVTM and CDR2 as ANQGSEA. DNA for the CDR3: TGCAGCGTTGAGGATTACTATGGCTACACCTTC. Encoded protein: CSVEDYYGYTF.

The gene calls are TRBV6-2 or TRBV6-3 and TRBJ1-5, with 7 bases identical to TRBD1. The germline CDR1 and CDR2 sequences are MNHEY and SVGEGT. CDR3 length equals 14 residues. With V trimmed by 6 bases and J by 7 bases, 9 bases remained unmatched. This CDR3 is CASRLDRANQPQHF. The CDR3 bases are TGTGCCAGCAGATTAGACAGGGCTAACCAGCCCCAGCATTTT.

The chain has TRBV7-8 and TRBJ1-5, with 8 nucleotides matching TRBD1. The germline CDR1 and CDR2 sequences are SGHVS and FQNEAQ. V trimming: 2 bases; J trimming: 9 bases; junction bases outside the gene matches: 12. The CDR3 length is 16 residues. CDR3 protein: CASSLRDRSISGPQHF. For the CDR3, the DNA is TGTGCCAGCAGCTTAAGGGACAGGTCCATCTCGGGGCCCCAGCATTTT.

This sequence joins TRBV6-2 or TRBV6-3 and TRBJ1-1; 7 bases are a match to TRBD1. V dropped 4 bases and J dropped 5; count of bases not matched to a gene: 10. The CDR3 has 15 amino acids. Per the germline V gene, CDR1 is MNHEY and CDR2 is SVGEGT. CDR3 sequence: CASSSYLTGNTEAFF. DNA for the CDR3: TGTGCCAGCAGTTCCTACCTGACAGGGAATACTGAAGCTTTCTTT.

The chain is built from TRBV27 and TRBJ2-1, with 7 bases that match TRBD1. The V gene's germline CDR1 is MNHEY and CDR2 SMNVEV (reference sequence). CDR3 size: 15 residues. V shed 2 bases, J shed 0 bases, and the junction held 1 base outside the gene matches. The CDR3 bases are TGTGCCAGCAGTTTAGGGGACAGCTCCTACAATGAGCAGTTCTTC. Encoded protein: CASSLGDSSYNEQFF.

The chain recombines TRBV7-3 with TRBJ2-2; 14 nucleotides agree with TRBD2. V shed 4 bases, J shed 3 bases, and the junction held 7 bases outside the gene matches. Per the germline V gene, CDR1 is SGHTA and CDR2 is FQGTGA. The CDR3 has 18 amino acids. CDR3 nucleotide sequence: TGTGCCAGCAGCTCCTCGACTAGCGGGAGGGGAGACACCGGGGAGCTGTTTTTT. Translated, it gives CASSSSTSGRGDTGELFF.

The chain couples TRBV7-9 to TRBJ2-6; D unresolved. Between the trimmed V and J ends, which lost 4 bases and 4 bases, there was a span of 5 bases. This CDR3 has 13 amino acids. CDR1 is SEHNR and CDR2 is FQNEAQ in the germline V gene (reference sequence). The CDR3 DNA sequence: TGTGCCAGCAGCTCCTCCGGGGCCAACGTCCTGACTTTC. Translation: CASSSSGANVLTF.

This clonotype has just a few counts. The rearrangement joins TRBV20-1 to TRBJ1-5, with a tentative D call TRBD1 (6 bases). V lost 0 bases and J lost 7, with 16 bases in between. Germline assignment: CDR1 DFQATT and CDR2 SNEGSKA (reference sequence). The CDR3 is made up of 15 amino acids. CDR3 region: CSARDPRQGIQPQHF. As DNA, the CDR3 is TGCAGTGCTAGAGATCCAAGGCAGGGGATCCAGCCCCAGCATTTT.

The chain has TRBV9 and TRBJ1-2; D gene uncertain. V lost 0 bases and J 3 bases, leaving 9 bases between the germline ends. This CDR3 has 14 residues. CDR1 and CDR2 from the germline V gene are SGDLS and YYNGEE. The CDR3 DNA is TGTGCCAGCAGCGTAGGATTCGGGGACTATGGCTACACCTTC. Amino acid sequence: CASSVGFGDYGYTF. Variable domain in full (rest from reference TRBV9 and TRBJ1-2): DSGVTQTPKHLITATGQRVTLRCSPRSGDLSVYWYQQSLDQGLQFLIQYYNGEERAKGNILERFSAQQFPDLHSELNLSSLELGDSALYFCASSVGFGDYGYTFGSGTRLTVV.

The rearrangement links TRBV24-1 to TRBJ2-3; TRBD1 aligns across 7 bases. CDR3 length equals 14 residues. CDR1 is KGHDR, CDR2 SFDVKD, per germline. Trimming removed 2 bases from V and 5 bases from J; junction bases left unmatched: 3. This CDR3 is CATSDSQGRDTQYF. The CDR3, as DNA: TGTGCCACCAGTGATTCACAGGGGCGAGATACGCAGTATTTT.

This clonotype was counted a few times. V and J are TRBV6-5 and TRBJ1-1; unclear D gene. Germline assignment: CDR1 MNHEY and CDR2 SVGAGI. Trimming pared 2 bases from V and 1 base from J, leaving 8 bases between. This CDR3 comprises 14 residues. CDR3 sequence: CASSYRGTNTEAFF. The CDR3 bases are TGTGCCAGCAGTTACCGAGGCACGAACACTGAAGCTTTCTTT.

CDR3: CASKTGLGSGNTIYF. The CDR3 DNA is TGTGCCAGCAAGACAGGACTCGGCTCTGGAAACACCATATATTTT. The V gene is TRBV6-1, the J gene TRBJ1-3; tentatively, D is TRBD1 (6 bases). The ends were cut back, 7 bases at V and 0 bases at J, with 13 bases in the middle. Per germline, CDR1 MNHNS and CDR2 SASEGT. The CDR3 spans 15 residues.

This clonotype showed up just a few times. J is TRBJ2-6 and V is TRBV6-1; D is uncertain. Trimming removed 5 bases at V and 10 bases at J, with 21 bases between. The CDR3 runs to 16 residues. Germline CDR1 MNHNS, CDR2 SASEGT. CDR3: CASSRGRTVVKNVLTF. The CDR3 DNA sequence: TGTGCCAGCAGTCGCGGCAGGACGGTGGTGAAAAACGTCCTGACTTTC.

For the CDR3, the DNA is TGTGCCAGCATAGCTAGTGGTTACGAGCAGTACTTC. Its protein product is CASIASGYEQYF. This sequence joins TRBV5-6 and TRBJ2-7; D is uncertain. Germline CDR1 reads SGHDT; CDR2 reads YYEEEE. Deletions cut 6 bases from V and 4 bases from J, with 11 bases between. The CDR3 runs to 12 residues.

The V and J genes are TRBV15 and TRBJ2-7, with D possibly being TRBD2 (5 bases). The CDR3 loop spans 16 amino acids. From germline, CDR1 is LNHNV and CDR2 YYDKDF (reference sequence). The V and J ends lost 1 base and 1 base respectively, with 14 bases between them. The CDR3 nucleotides read TGTGCCACCAGCAGAGGGGGTGGGCAGCGGTCCTACGAGCAGTACTTC. It is translated as CATSRGGGQRSYEQYF.

The rearrangement joins TRBV20-1 to TRBJ2-7; D is perhaps TRBD1 (6 bases). CDR3 size: 13 residues. V was cut by 3 bases and J by 5 bases, with 14 bases left in between. Germline V lookup: CDR1 DFQATT, CDR2 SNEGSKA (reference sequence). The CDR3: CSASGRGAHEQYF. CDR3 DNA sequence: TGCAGTGCTAGCGGCAGGGGAGCCCACGAGCAGTACTTC.

This clonotype showed up just a few times. The rearrangement links TRBV6-1 to TRBJ1-6, with TRBD1 matching 8 bases. V dropped 6 bases and J dropped 4; count of bases not matched to a gene: 8. Germline-derived CDR1 and CDR2 are MNHNS and SASEGT. The CDR3 totals 16 residues. The CDR3 spells CASRDTGQGYNSPLHF. The DNA for the CDR3 is TGTGCCAGCAGGGACACCGGACAGGGATATAATTCACCCCTCCACTTT.

The chain uses TRBV6-2 or TRBV6-3 and TRBJ1-1; D gene unclear. Germline V gene lookup returns CDR1 MNHEY and CDR2 SVGEGT. This CDR3 region has 12 residues. Trimming pared 0 bases from V and 10 bases from J, leaving 9 bases between. In DNA form, the CDR3 reads TGTGCCAGCAGTTACTCGCCAGGAAGAGCTTTCTTT. This codes for CASSYSPGRAFF.

The chain uses TRBV20-1 and TRBJ2-5, with 9 bases fitting TRBD2. J lost 2 bases, V lost 1 base, and 17 bases had no gene match. Germline V gives CDR1 DFQATT, CDR2 SNEGSKA (reference sequence). The CDR3 spans 19 residues. The CDR3: CSARGRGTSFLPTQETQYF. The DNA of the CDR3 is TGCAGTGCTAGAGGAAGGGGGACTAGCTTCCTACCCACTCAAGAGACCCAGTACTTC.

The chain couples TRBV28 to TRBJ1-1; maybe TRBD1 (5 bases). CDR1 MDHEN and CDR2 SYDVKM come from the germline V gene. V shed 1 base and J shed 1 base, with 13 bases lying between them. CDR3 length: 16 residues. CDR3 region: CASSLSGGGRNTEAFF. CDR3 bases: TGTGCCAGCAGTTTATCTGGGGGAGGGAGGAACACTGAAGCTTTCTTT.